The TCR beta chain described here comes from a study of graft-versus-host responses after intestinal transplantation. Sequencing used immunoSEQ multiplex PCR; TCRdb keeps in-frame clones, though not all of them. The sample has approximately 130,000 clones, 90% to 95% seen once. Whole-study findings and limits: The study found high graft-versus-host to host-versus-graft clonal ratios in allografts of patients with graft-donor T cell macrochimerism. Researchers found peak circulating GvH clone levels linked to early post-transplant HvG declines. The marrow of recipients harbored GvH clones, and ileum or blood showed some of them first.

As for this clone: Antigen specificity is unknown.

J was trimmed by 10 bases and V by 5 bases; bases with no gene match: 11. This CDR3 spans 14 amino acids. CDR1 is LNHDA, CDR2 SQIVND, per germline (reference sequence). The chain recombines TRBV19 with TRBJ2-1, with 7 positions matching TRBD1. The receptor comes from a human donor who received an intestinal transplant. Specimen: unstimulated CD4+ T cells sorted from spleen or lymph node cells, collected before intestinal transplant. The DNA for the CDR3 is TGTGCCAGTAGTCCCGGGACAGCTACGAAGGAGCAGTTCTTC. Residues: CASSPGTATKEQFF. Drawing the rest from reference TRBV19 and TRBJ2-1, the complete variable domain is DGGITQSPKYLFRKEGQNVTLSCEQNLNHDAMYWYRQDPGQGLRLIYYSQIVNDFQKGDIAEGYSVSREKKESFPLTVTSAQKNPTAFYLCASSPGTATKEQFFGPGTRLTVL.